This T cell receptor (beta chain) was sequenced during a study of T cells after yellow fever vaccination. Study-wide points: There was a small share of clonotypes that showed up in both the CD4 and CD8 compartments. Subsequent booster samples again held most clones from primary vaccination (more than 95% CD4, nearly 90% CD8). Any FACS-sorted repertoire could hold abundant clonotypes that contaminate it from the bulk population.

In TCRdb, the 5' RACE reads were re-called with MiXCR into one record per CDR3 protein. The sample consists of 300,000 to 350,000 distinct CDR3 sequences, 3.5% to 4.5% of them appearing once. This clonotype was seen only a few times. Its antigen is unknown. V was pared by 5 bases and J by 5 bases, with 17 bases between. CDR1 and CDR2 (germline): DFQATT, SNEGSKA (reference sequence). This CDR3 is 14 amino acids long. The source of this sequence is a man between 18 and 35 years old who received the YFV17D yellow fever vaccine. Source: PBMCs, taken 5 days after the yellow fever booster vaccination. The V call is TRBV20-1, the J call TRBJ2-3, with D perhaps matching TRBD2 (7 bases). The CDR3: CSAPMGGAKDTQYF. CDR3 DNA sequence: TGCAGTGCTCCCATGGGGGGGGCCAAAGATACGCAGTATTTT.